Given below is one TCR beta chain in context. The data originate from a study of blood T cell repertoires in COVID-19. Turning to the study itself: T cells, B-cell-depleted T cells, or PBMCs supplied cDNA or gDNA.

Per the authors' pipeline: Nucleated cell number was recorded as an estimate derived from reference gene primer amplification. Generated by immunoSEQ multiplex PCR, the TCRdb table keeps only in-frame clones and is missing some. V and J calls and clone size follow that table, whereas D and trimming were derived from the DNA. This table has just over 650,000 clones, around 89% appearing once. The TCR was taken from a woman younger than 35 with acute or convalescent COVID-19. The sample was peripheral blood.

The CDR3 here is CASSQTPGGAQYF. For the CDR3, the DNA is TGTGCCAGCAGCCAAACCCCCGGAGGGGCGCAGTACTTC. The chain combines TRBV9 with TRBJ2-7; a possible D gene is TRBD2 (6 bases). Germline V gene lookup returns CDR1 SGDLS and CDR2 YYNGEE. V was clipped by 4 bases and J by 9 bases, with 17 bases between them. The CDR3 has 13 amino acids. Full variable domain (outside the CDR3, taken from reference TRBV9 and TRBJ2-7): DSGVTQTPKHLITATGQRVTLRCSPRSGDLSVYWYQQSLDQGLQFLIQYYNGEERAKGNILERFSAQQFPDLHSELNLSSLELGDSALYFCASSQTPGGAQYFGPGTRLTVT.